The entry below describes one T cell receptor (beta chain). Its matching antigen is unknown. This sample is part of a study of OX40 agonist ivuxolimab in advanced cancers. Study context: Ivuxolimab is an agonistic anti-OX40 (CD134) antibody, and patients were treated with it. Patients in the trial were receiving intravenous ivuxolimab every 2 weeks, at doses of 0.01 to 10 mg/kg.

Germline V lookup: CDR1 SQVTM, CDR2 ANQGSEA. The CDR3 runs to 12 residues. V lost 6 bases and J 9 bases, leaving 17 bases between the germline ends. The repertoire was sequenced with immunoSEQ multiplex PCR; TCRdb's copy has only in-frame clones and lacks some. Of about 65,000 clones detected, roughly 87% appear once; the ten largest clones hold 0.38%. Whole-study results and caveats: The CD4+ and CD8+ T cells in the blood had expanded clonally by week 6 at 0.1 to 3.0 mg/kg.

Baseline, cycle 4 day 1, and cycle 7 day 1 were the blood sampling points. V usage is TRBV29-1 and J usage is TRBJ1-2; D may be TRBD1 (6 bases). The sequencing here drew on CD4+ or CD8+ T cells sorted from blood, taken in a trial of the OX40 agonist ivuxolimab. This clonotype was obtained from an adult with an advanced solid tumor such as melanoma, head and neck, liver or kidney cancer. The CDR3 here is CSVRLFQGSYTF. In DNA form, the CDR3 reads TGCAGCGTGCGCCTCTTCCAGGGGAGCTACACCTTC.